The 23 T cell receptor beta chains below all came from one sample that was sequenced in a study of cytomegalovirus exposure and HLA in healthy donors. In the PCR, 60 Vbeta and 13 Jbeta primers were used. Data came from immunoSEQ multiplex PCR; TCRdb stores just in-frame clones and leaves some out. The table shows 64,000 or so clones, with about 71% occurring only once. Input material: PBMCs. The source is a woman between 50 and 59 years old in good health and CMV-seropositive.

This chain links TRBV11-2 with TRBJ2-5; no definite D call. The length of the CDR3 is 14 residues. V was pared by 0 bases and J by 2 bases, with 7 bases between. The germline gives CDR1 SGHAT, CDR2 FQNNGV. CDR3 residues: CASSLENRQETQYF. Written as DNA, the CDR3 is TGTGCCAGCAGCTTAGAGAACAGACAAGAGACCCAGTACTTC.

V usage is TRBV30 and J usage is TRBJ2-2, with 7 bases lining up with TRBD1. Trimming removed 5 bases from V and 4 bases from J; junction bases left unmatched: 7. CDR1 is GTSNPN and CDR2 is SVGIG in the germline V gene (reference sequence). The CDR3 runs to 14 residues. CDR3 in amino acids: CAWREGAVTGELFF. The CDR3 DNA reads TGTGCCTGGCGAGAGGGGGCGGTCACCGGGGAGCTGTTTTTT.

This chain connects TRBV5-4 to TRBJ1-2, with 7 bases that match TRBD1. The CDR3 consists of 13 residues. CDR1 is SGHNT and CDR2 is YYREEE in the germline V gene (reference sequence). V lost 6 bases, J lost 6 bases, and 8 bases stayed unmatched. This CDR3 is CASTLQGSHGYTF. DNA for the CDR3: TGTGCCAGCACCCTACAGGGGTCCCATGGCTACACCTTC. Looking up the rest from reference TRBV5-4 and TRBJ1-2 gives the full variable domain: ETGVTQSPTHLIKTRGQQVTLRCSSQSGHNTVSWYQQALGQGPQFIFQYYREEENGRGNFPPRFSGLQFPNYSSELNVNALELDDSALYLCASTLQGSHGYTFGSGTRLTVV.

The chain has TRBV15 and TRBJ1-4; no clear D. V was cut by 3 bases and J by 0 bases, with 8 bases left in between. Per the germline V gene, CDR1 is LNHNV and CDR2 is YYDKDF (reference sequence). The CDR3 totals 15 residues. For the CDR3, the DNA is TGTGCCACCAGCAGTACGAGAGCAACTAATGAAAAACTGTTTTTT. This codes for CATSSTRATNEKLFF.

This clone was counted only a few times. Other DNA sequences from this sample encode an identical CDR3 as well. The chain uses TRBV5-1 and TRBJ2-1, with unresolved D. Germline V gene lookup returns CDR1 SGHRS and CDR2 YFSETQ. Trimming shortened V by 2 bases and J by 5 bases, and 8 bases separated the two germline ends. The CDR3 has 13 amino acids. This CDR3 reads CASSFNSNNEQFF. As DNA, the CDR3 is TGCGCCAGCAGCTTCAATAGCAACAATGAGCAGTTCTTC.

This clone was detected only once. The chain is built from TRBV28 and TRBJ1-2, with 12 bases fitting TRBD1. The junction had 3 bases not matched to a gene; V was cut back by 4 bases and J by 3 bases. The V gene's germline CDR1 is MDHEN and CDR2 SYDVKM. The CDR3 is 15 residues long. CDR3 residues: CASSSGQGAYYGYTF. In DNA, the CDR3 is TGTGCCAGCAGTTCGGGACAGGGGGCCTACTATGGCTACACCTTC.

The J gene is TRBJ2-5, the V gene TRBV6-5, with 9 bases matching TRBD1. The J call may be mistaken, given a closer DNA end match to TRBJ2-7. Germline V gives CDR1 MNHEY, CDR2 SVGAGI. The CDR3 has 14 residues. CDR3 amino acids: CASSLGQGSYEQYF. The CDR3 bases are TGTGCCAGCAGTCTCGGACAGGGGAGCTACGAGCAGTACTTC.

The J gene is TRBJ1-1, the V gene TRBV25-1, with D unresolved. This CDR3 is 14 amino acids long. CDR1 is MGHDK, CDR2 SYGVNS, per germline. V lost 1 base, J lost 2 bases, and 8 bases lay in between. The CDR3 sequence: CASSESVSNTEAFF. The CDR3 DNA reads TGTGCCAGCAGTGAATCGGTATCAAACACTGAAGCTTTCTTT.

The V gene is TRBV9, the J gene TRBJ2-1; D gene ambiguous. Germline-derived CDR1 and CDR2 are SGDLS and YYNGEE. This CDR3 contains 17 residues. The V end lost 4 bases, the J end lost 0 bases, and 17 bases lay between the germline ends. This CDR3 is CASSPYDLVRSYNEQFF. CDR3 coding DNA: TGTGCCAGCAGCCCCTATGACCTAGTCCGCTCCTACAATGAGCAGTTCTTC. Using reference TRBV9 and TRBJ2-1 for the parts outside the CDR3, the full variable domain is DSGVTQTPKHLITATGQRVTLRCSPRSGDLSVYWYQQSLDQGLQFLIQYYNGEERAKGNILERFSAQQFPDLHSELNLSSLELGDSALYFCASSPYDLVRSYNEQFFGPGTRLTVL.

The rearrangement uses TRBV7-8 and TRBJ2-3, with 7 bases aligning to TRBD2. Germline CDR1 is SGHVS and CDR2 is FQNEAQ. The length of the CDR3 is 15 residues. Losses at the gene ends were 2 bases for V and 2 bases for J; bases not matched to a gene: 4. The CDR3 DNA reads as TGTGCCAGCAGCTTAAGGAGACTAGCCACAGATACGCAGTATTTT. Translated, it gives CASSLRRLATDTQYF.

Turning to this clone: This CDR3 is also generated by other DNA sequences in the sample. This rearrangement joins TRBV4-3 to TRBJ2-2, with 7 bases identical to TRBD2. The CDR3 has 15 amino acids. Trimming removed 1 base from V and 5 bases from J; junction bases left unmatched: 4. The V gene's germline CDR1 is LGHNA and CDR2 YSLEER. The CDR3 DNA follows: TGCGCCAGCAGCCAAGGCGCCGGGGGGACCGGGGAGCTGTTTTTT. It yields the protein CASSQGAGGTGELFF.

This CDR3 reads CASSPEGQGPRETQYF. CDR3 DNA: TGTGCCAGCAGCCCCGAAGGACAGGGACCACGGGAGACCCAGTACTTC. This chain links TRBV11-2 with TRBJ2-5; 8 nucleotides agree with TRBD1. V lost 5 bases to trimming and J lost 5 bases; unmatched junction nucleotides: 13. The CDR3 contains 16 residues. Germline CDR1 is SGHAT and CDR2 is FQNNGV. Full variable domain (outside the CDR3, taken from reference TRBV11-2 and TRBJ2-5): EAGVAQSPRYKIIEKRQSVAFWCNPISGHATLYWYQQILGQGPKLLIQFQNNGVVDDSQLPKDRFSAERLKGVDSTLKIQPAKLEDSAVYLCASSPEGQGPRETQYFGPGTRLLVL.

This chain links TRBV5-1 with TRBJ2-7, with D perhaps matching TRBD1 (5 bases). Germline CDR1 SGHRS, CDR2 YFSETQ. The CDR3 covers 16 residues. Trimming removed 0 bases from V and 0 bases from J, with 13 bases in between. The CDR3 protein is CASSLVAGKNSYEQYF. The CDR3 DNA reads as TGCGCCAGCAGCTTGGTGGCAGGGAAAAACTCCTACGAGCAGTACTTC.

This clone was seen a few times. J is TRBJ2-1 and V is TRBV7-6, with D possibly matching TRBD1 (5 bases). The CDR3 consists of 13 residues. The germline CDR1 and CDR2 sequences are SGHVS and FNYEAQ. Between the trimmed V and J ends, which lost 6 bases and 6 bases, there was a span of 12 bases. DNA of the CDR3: TGTGCCAGCAGTCTCGACAGAACCAATGAGCAGTTCTTC. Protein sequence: CASSLDRTNEQFF. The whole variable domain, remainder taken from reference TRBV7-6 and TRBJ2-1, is GAGVSQSPRYKVTKRGQDVALRCDPISGHVSLYWYRQALGQGPEFLTYFNYEAQQDKSGLPNDRFSAERPEGSISTLTIQRTEQRDSAMYRCASSLDRTNEQFFGPGTRLTVL.

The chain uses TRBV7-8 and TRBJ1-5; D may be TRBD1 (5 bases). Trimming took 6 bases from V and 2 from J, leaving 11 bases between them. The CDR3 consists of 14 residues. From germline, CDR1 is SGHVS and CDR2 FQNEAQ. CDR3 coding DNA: TGTGCCAGCAGTGGGGGGGGTGGCAATCAGCCCCAGCATTTT. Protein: CASSGGGGNQPQHF.

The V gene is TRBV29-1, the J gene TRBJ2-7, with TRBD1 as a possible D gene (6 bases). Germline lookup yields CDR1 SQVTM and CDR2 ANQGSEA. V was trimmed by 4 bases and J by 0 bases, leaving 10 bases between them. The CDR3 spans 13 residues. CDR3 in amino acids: CSVARTASYEQYF. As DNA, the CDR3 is TGCAGCGTTGCCCGGACAGCCTCCTACGAGCAGTACTTC.

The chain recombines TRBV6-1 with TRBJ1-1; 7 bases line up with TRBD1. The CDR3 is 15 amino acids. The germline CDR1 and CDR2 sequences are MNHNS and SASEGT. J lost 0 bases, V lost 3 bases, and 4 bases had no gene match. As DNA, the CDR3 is TGTGCCAGCAGTGACCCGGGACAGATGAACACTGAAGCTTTCTTT. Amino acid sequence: CASSDPGQMNTEAFF.

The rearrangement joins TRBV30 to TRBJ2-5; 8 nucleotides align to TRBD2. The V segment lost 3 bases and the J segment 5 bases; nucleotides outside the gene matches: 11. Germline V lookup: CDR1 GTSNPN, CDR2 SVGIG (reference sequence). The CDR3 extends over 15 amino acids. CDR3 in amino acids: CAWSYGGGGWETQYF. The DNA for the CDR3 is TGTGCCTGGAGCTACGGGGGGGGCGGGTGGGAGACCCAGTACTTC.

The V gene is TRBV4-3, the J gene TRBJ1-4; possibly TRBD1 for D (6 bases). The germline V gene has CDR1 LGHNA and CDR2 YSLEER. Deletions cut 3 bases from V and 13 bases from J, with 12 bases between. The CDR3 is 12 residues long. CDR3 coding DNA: TGCGCCAGCAGCCAGACAGGACAGCCACTGTTTTTT. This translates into CASSQTGQPLFF.

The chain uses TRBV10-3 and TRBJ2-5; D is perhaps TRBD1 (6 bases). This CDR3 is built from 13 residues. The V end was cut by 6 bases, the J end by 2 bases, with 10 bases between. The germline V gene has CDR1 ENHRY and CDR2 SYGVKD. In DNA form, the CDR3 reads TGTGCCATCAGCGGCGGACAGCAAGAGACCCAGTACTTC. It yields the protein CAISGGQQETQYF.

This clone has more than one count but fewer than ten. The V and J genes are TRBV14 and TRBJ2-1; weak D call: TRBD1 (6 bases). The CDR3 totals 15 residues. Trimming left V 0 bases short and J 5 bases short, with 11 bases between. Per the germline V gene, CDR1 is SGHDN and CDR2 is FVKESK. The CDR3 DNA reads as TGTGCCAGCAGCCAAGATACAGGGTGGGACAATGAGCAGTTCTTC. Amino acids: CASSQDTGWDNEQFF.

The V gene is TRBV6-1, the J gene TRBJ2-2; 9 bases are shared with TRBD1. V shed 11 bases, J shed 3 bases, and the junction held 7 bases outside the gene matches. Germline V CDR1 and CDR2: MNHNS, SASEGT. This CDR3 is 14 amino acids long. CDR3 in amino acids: CAEKDRGDTGELFF. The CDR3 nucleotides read TGTGCCGAAAAGGACAGGGGTGACACCGGGGAGCTGTTTTTT.

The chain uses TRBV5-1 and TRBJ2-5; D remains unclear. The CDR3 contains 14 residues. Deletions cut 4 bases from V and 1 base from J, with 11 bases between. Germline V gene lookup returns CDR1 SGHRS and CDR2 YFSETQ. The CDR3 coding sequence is TGCGCCAGCAGCCGATCCCTAACCCAAGAGACCCAGTACTTC. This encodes CASSRSLTQETQYF.